What follows describes a single T cell receptor beta chain. The V end lost 9 bases, the J end lost 2 bases, and 12 bases lay between the germline ends. CDR3 length: 14 amino acids. CDR1 and CDR2 (germline): KGHDR, SFDVKD. Per the original methods: Estimation of nucleated cell counts was performed using reference gene primer amplification. Produced via immunoSEQ multiplex PCR; TCRdb's table is partial and in-frame only. Clone size and the V and J calls come from that table; the DNA yielded D and trimming. The sample lists about 300,000 clones, about nine tenths seen once, with under 3% in the top ten. This record belongs to a study of blood T cell repertoires in COVID-19. Whole-study context: From T cells, B-cell-depleted T cells, or PBMCs came the material, which was cDNA or gDNA.

Each exposed participant met a COVID-19 case in the 2 weeks preceding study entry. V and J are TRBV24-1 and TRBJ2-2; D perhaps matches TRBD1 (5 bases). The sequenced sample consisted of PBMCs or T cells enriched from blood (not recorded which). This TCR came from a woman between 50 and 59 years old who had been exposed to COVID-19. CDR3 loop: CATSWGSNTGELFF. CDR3 nucleotide sequence: TGTGCCACCTCATGGGGCTCCAACACCGGGGAGCTGTTTTTT.